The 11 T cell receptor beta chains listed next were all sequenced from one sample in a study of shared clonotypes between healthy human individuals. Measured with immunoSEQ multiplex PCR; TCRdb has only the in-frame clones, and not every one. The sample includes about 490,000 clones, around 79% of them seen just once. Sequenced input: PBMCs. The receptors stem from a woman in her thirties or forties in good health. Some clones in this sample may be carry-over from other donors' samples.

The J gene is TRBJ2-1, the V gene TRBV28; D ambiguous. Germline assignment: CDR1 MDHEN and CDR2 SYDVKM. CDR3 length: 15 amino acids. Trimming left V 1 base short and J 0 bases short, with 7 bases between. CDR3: CASSLLRSSYNEQFF. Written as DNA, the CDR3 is TGTGCCAGCAGTTTATTGAGGAGCTCCTACAATGAGCAGTTCTTC.

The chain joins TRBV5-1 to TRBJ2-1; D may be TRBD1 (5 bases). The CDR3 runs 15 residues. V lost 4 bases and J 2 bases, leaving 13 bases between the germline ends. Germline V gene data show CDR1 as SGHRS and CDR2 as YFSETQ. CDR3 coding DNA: TGCGCCAGCAGCACCCAGGGCAGTACCTACAATGAGCAGTTCTTC. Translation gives CASSTQGSTYNEQFF. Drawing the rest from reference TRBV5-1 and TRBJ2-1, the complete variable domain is KAGVTQTPRYLIKTRGQQVTLSCSPISGHRSVSWYQQTPGQGLQFLFEYFSETQRNKGNFPGRFSGRQFSNSRSEMNVSTLELGDSALYLCASSTQGSTYNEQFFGPGTRLTVL.

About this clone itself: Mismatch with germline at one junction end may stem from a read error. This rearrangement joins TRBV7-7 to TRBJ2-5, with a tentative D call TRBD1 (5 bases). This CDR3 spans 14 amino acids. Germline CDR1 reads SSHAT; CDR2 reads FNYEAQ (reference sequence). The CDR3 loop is CASSLDRNQETQYF. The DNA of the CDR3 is TGTGCTAGCAGTCTAGACAGAAACCAAGAGACCCAGTACTTC.

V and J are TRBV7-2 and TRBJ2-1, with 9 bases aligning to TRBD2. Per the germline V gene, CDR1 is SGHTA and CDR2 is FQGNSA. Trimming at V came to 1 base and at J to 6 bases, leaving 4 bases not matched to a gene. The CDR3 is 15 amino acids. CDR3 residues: CASSLVSGSSNEQFF. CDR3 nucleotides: TGTGCCAGCAGCTTAGTTAGCGGGAGTTCCAATGAGCAGTTCTTC.

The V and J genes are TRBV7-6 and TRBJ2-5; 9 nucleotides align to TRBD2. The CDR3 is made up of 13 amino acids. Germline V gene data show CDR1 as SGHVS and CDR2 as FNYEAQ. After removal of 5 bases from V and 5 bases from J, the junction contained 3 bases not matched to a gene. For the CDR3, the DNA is TGTGCCAGCAGCCAAAGCGGGAGGGAGACCCAGTACTTC. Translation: CASSQSGRETQYF. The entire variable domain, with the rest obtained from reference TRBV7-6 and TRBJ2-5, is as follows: GAGVSQSPRYKVTKRGQDVALRCDPISGHVSLYWYRQALGQGPEFLTYFNYEAQQDKSGLPNDRFSAERPEGSISTLTIQRTEQRDSAMYRCASSQSGRETQYFGPGTRLLVL.

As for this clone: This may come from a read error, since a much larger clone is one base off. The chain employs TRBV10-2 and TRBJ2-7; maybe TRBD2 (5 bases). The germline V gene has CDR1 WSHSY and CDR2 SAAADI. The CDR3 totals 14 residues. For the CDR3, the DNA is TGCGCCAGCAGTGAGACGGGGTTCTCCTACGAGCAGTGCTTC. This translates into CASSETGFSYEQCF.

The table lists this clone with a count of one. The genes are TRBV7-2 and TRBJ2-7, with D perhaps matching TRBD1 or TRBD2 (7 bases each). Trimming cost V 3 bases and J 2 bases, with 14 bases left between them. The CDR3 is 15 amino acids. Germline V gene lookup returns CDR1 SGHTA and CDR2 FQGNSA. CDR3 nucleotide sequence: TGTGCCAGCAGCTTCTTCAGGGGGGGTGCCTACGAGCAGTACTTC. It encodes CASSFFRGGAYEQYF.

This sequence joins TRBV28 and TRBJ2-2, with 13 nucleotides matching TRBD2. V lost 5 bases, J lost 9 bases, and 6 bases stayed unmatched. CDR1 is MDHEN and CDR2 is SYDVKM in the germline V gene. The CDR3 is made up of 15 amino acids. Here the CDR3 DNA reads TGTGCCAGCAGTCGGACTAGCGGGAGATTGTGGGAGCTGTTTTTT. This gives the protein CASSRTSGRLWELFF.

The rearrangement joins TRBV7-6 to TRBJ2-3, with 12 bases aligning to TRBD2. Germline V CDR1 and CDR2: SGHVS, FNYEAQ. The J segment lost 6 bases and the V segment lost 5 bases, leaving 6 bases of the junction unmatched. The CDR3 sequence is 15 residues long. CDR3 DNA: TGTGCCAGCAGCCCTAGCGGGAGGGAGTACGATACGCAGTATTTT. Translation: CASSPSGREYDTQYF.

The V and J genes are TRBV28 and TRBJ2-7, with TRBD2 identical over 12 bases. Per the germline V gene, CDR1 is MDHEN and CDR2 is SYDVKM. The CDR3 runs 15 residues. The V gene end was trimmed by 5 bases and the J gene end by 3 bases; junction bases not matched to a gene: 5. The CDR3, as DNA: TGTGCCAGCAGTAAGACTAGCGGGGGATTCTACGAGCAGTACTTC. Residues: CASSKTSGGFYEQYF.

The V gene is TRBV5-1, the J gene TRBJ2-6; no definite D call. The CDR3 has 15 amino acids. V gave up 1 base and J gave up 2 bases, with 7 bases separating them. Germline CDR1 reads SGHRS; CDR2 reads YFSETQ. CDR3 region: CASSLRTTGANVLTF. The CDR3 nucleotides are TGCGCCAGCAGCTTGAGGACCACTGGGGCCAACGTCCTGACTTTC.